The rows below give T cell receptor beta chains drawn from one sample of a study of T cell responses to AZD1222 COVID-19 vaccine. The repertoire was sequenced with immunoSEQ multiplex PCR; TCRdb's copy has only in-frame clones and lacks some. The repertoire holds about 130,000 clones, with approximately 86% as singletons. The starting material was peripheral blood, obtained 28 days after the second AZD1222 dose. These TCRs come from an adult who received the AZD1222 COVID-19 vaccine. CDR3s include the opening cysteine and the closing phenylalanine or tryptophan. The order of the fields is V gene, clone size, D gene, CDR3 length, J gene, CDR3 DNA, CDR3 protein. The D gene is left open where the match is weak. The listing skips clone size in some rows; elsewhere it reads once, few, many or a size class.

TRBV7-6,.,TRBD1,17,TRBJ2-3,TGTGCCAGCAGCCCGCGAGGACAGGGGTTTAGCACAGATACGCAGTATTTT,CASSPRGQGFSTDTQYF
TRBV29-1,.,.,15,TRBJ1-3,TGCAGCGTTATACCAGGGGCACTCTCTGGAAACACCATATATTTT,CSVIPGALSGNTIYF
TRBV10-1,few,TRBD2,16,TRBJ2-2,TGCGCCAGCAGTTCCGGGACTACCTATAACACCGGGGAGCTGTTTTTT,CASSSGTTYNTGELFF
TRBV2,.,.,13,TRBJ2-4,TGTGCCAGCAGTGGGTCTAGCAGAGACATTCAGTACTTC,CASSGSSRDIQYF
TRBV7-9,.,.,16,TRBJ1-1,TGTGCCAGCAGCCCAGGGGCAGGACCCACGAACACTGAAGCTTTCTTT,CASSPGAGPTNTEAFF
TRBV28,.,.,15,TRBJ2-4,TGTGCCAGCAGTTTGGGGGGGGCGGCCAAAAACATTCAGTACTTC,CASSLGGAAKNIQYF
TRBV6-1,.,.,12,TRBJ1-5,TGTGCCAGCAGTGAGGGCAATCAGCCCCAGCATTTT,CASSEGNQPQHF
TRBV30,.,.,15,TRBJ1-2,TGTGCCTGGAGTGTGAAGCAGTTAGCTAACTATGGCTACACCTTC,CAWSVKQLANYGYTF
TRBV5-8,.,.,11,TRBJ2-5,TGTGCCAGCAGCTCACAAGAGACCCAGTACTTC,CASSSQETQYF
TRBV4-1,few,TRBD1,14,TRBJ1-2,TGCGCCAGCAGCCTCCGACAGGGGGCGGATGGCTACACCTTC,CASSLRQGADGYTF
TRBV29-1,.,TRBD1,12,TRBJ2-5,TGCAGCGCCCGGACAGGAAAAGAGACCCAGTACTTC,CSARTGKETQYF
TRBV11-3,.,.,13,TRBJ1-1,TGTGCCAGCAGCTTTCGGGGGTACACTGAAGCTTTCTTT,CASSFRGYTEAFF
TRBV7-9,.,TRBD1,14,TRBJ2-1,TGTGCCAGCAGCTTAGAAGACAGGGTCTATGAGCAGTTCTTC,CASSLEDRVYEQFF
TRBV3-1/TRBV3-2,.,.,15,TRBJ2-3,TGTGCCAGCAGCCATCGCGGGGGCCTCCCCAATACGCAGTATTTT,CASSHRGGLPNTQYF
TRBV2,.,TRBD1,14,TRBJ1-6,TGTGCCAGCAGTGGTACAGGGGATGATTCACCCCTCCACTTT,CASSGTGDDSPLHF
TRBV9,.,TRBD2,15,TRBJ2-3,TGTGCCAGCAGCGGACTAGCGGGAGAGTTAGATACGCAGTATTTT,CASSGLAGELDTQYF
TRBV9,.,.,14,TRBJ2-1,TGTGCCAGCAGCGTCGCGGGGAGTAACAATGAGCAGTTCTTC,CASSVAGSNNEQFF
TRBV6-5,.,.,15,TRBJ1-5,TGTGCCAGCAGTTACAAGTATGGCGCCGATCAGCCCCAGCATTTT,CASSYKYGADQPQHF
TRBV11-2,.,.,17,TRBJ1-4,TGTGCCAGCAGCTTAAGGCCCACGCAGCCCGAAAATGAAAAACTGTTTTTT,CASSLRPTQPENEKLFF
TRBV12-5,.,.,12,TRBJ1-1,TGTGCTAGTGGTCAAGATATCGGGGAAGCTTTCTTT,CASGQDIGEAFF
TRBV27,.,.,14,TRBJ1-1,TGTGCCAGCAGTTCCCGGGACCAGGGGACTGAAGCTTTCTTT,CASSSRDQGTEAFF
TRBV11-3,once,.,15,TRBJ1-4,TGTGCCAGCAGCTCGGACGGGCCAACTAATGAAAAACTGTTTTTT,CASSSDGPTNEKLFF
TRBV4-3,.,.,13,TRBJ2-7,TGCGCCAGCAGCCAAGGGGAAACCTACGAGCAGTACTTC,CASSQGETYEQYF
TRBV19,.,.,13,TRBJ2-6,TGTGCTACGACAGACTCTGGGGCCAACGTCCTGACTTTC,CATTDSGANVLTF
TRBV6-5,.,.,15,TRBJ1-3,TGTGCCAGCAGTTACTCGTTGGTGGGAGGAAACACCATATATTTT,CASSYSLVGGNTIYF
TRBV5-1,few,.,15,TRBJ1-2,TGCGCCAGCAGCTTGGAAAGAGGGTTGGGCTATGGCTACACCTTC,CASSLERGLGYGYTF
TRBV28,.,TRBD2,15,TRBJ2-3,TGTGCCAGCAGGCCACTAGCGGTCACATCTGATACGCAGTATTTT,CASRPLAVTSDTQYF
TRBV24-1,.,.,16,TRBJ1-5,TGTGCCACCAGTGAGGGGTTAAGGGGTGGGAATCAGCCCCAGCATTTT,CATSEGLRGGNQPQHF
TRBV5-1,.,.,14,TRBJ2-7,TGCGCCAGCAGCTTGGGCCACACCACGGGCGAGCAGTACTTC,CASSLGHTTGEQYF
TRBV12-3/TRBV12-4,once,.,13,TRBJ1-1,TGTGCCAGCAGTTTAGAACAGGCCACTGAAGCTTTCTTT,CASSLEQATEAFF
TRBV5-1,.,.,12,TRBJ2-7,TGCGCCAGCAGCAAGGACGGCTACGAGCAGTACTTC,CASSKDGYEQYF
TRBV6-5,.,.,14,TRBJ1-6,TGTGCCAGCAGTTACTCAGGGAGCAATTCACCCCTCCACTTT,CASSYSGSNSPLHF
TRBV5-1,.,.,17,TRBJ2-1,TGCGCCAGCAGCTTGGGAATTTTACTAGCTGGGAACTCTGAGCAGTTCTTC,CASSLGILLAGNSEQFF
TRBV6-5,.,.,12,TRBJ1-5,TGTGCCAGCAAGGGGGTCAATCAGCCCCAGCATTTT,CASKGVNQPQHF
TRBV7-9,.,.,14,TRBJ1-6,TGTGCCAGCAGCCCCAGAGTCCCTAATTCACCCCTCCACTTT,CASSPRVPNSPLHF
TRBV4-1,once,.,15,TRBJ1-6,TGCGCCAGCAGCCCCGTGGGGGACAACCGATCACCCCTCCACTTT,CASSPVGDNRSPLHF
TRBV19,.,.,15,TRBJ1-1,TGTGCCAGTAGTCTCCCCGGGGGCGTGAACACTGAAGCTTTCTTT,CASSLPGGVNTEAFF
TRBV19,.,TRBD2,16,TRBJ2-3,TGTGCCAGTAGTAGGTTGTTGGGGAGGGGCACAGATACGCAGTATTTT,CASSRLLGRGTDTQYF
TRBV19,.,.,15,TRBJ1-5,TGTGCCAGTAGTTTAGACCGAGATAGCAATCAGCCCCAGCATTTT,CASSLDRDSNQPQHF
TRBV4-1,.,TRBD1,16,TRBJ1-2,TGCGCCAGCAGTTTTCCCGGGACAGGGGCTGTCTATGGCTACACCTTC,CASSFPGTGAVYGYTF
TRBV13,.,.,17,TRBJ1-5,TGTGCCAGCAGCTTCCAAGGAGGGGAGGGTAGCAATCAGCCCCAGCATTTT,CASSFQGGEGSNQPQHF
TRBV19,.,.,14,TRBJ1-2,TGTGCCAGTAGTATCCCGGGAATTCTCTATGGCTACACCTTC,CASSIPGILYGYTF
TRBV5-1,.,TRBD1,14,TRBJ1-1,TGCGCCAGCAAAAAAGACAGGGATGACACTGAAGCTTTCTTT,CASKKDRDDTEAFF
TRBV6-4,.,.,12,TRBJ2-1,TGTGCCAGCAGTGCGACGGGAGCTAAGCAGTTCTTC,CASSATGAKQFF
TRBV7-9,.,.,15,TRBJ2-1,TGTGCCAGCAGCCTTGGGATATTAAATGAAGGGGAGGAGTTCTTC,CASSLGILNEGEEFF
TRBV18,.,.,15,TRBJ1-1,TGTGCCAGCTCACCAGTTTCCTCTGATGACACTGAAGCTTTCTTT,CASSPVSSDDTEAFF
TRBV20-1,.,.,11,TRBJ1-2,TGCAGTTCCTCAGGGAGGCGAGGCTACACCTTC,CSSSGRRGYTF
TRBV4-3,.,.,16,TRBJ2-3,TGCGCCAGCAGCCCGGAGGACGGACCGTACACCGATACGCAGTATTTT,CASSPEDGPYTDTQYF
TRBV24-1,.,.,16,TRBJ2-5,TGTGCCACCAGTGATTTGGAGGGTTTTGGGATTGGGACCCAGTACTTC,CATSDLEGFGIGTQYF
TRBV5-1,once,TRBD1,15,TRBJ1-1,TGCGCCAGCAGCTGGGGGACAGTAAGGGACACTGAAGCTTTCTTT,CASSWGTVRDTEAFF
TRBV7-2,.,TRBD2,17,TRBJ2-5,TGTGCCAGCAGCCCGTGGACTAGCGGGGGCACGGGGGAGACCCAGTACTTC,CASSPWTSGGTGETQYF
TRBV4-1,.,.,13,TRBJ1-2,TGCGCCAGCAGCCAAGCCGGGAACTATGGCTACACCTTC,CASSQAGNYGYTF
TRBV28,.,.,14,TRBJ1-2,TGTGCCAGCAGTTTAAGAGGGATCGGTCGTGGCTACACCTTC,CASSLRGIGRGYTF
TRBV5-1,.,TRBD1,13,TRBJ1-2,TGCGCCAGCAGCCCACAGGGGCGCTATGGCTACACCTTC,CASSPQGRYGYTF
TRBV20-1,.,.,11,TRBJ2-5,TGCAGTGCTAGTTGGGGGGAGACCCAGTACTTC,CSASWGETQYF
TRBV4-3,.,.,14,TRBJ1-1,TGCGCCAGCAGCCAAGATGTCAGGGGATACGAAGCTTTCTTT,CASSQDVRGYEAFF
TRBV5-1,.,TRBD2,18,TRBJ2-3,TGCGCCAGCAGCTCCGGGACTAGCGGGGGGGGCGGCACAGATACGCAGTATTTT,CASSSGTSGGGGTDTQYF